The 28 T cell receptor beta chains listed next were all sequenced from one sample in a study of blood T cell repertoires in COVID-19. Measured with immunoSEQ multiplex PCR; TCRdb has only the in-frame clones, and not every one. The sample yields about 310,000 clones, approximately 90% seen once. The sequencing sample was made of PBMCs or T cells enriched from blood (not recorded which). Receptor source: a woman between 18 and 29 years old who had recovered from COVID-19.

This CDR3 reads CASSSQGCGRVVRDTQYF. As DNA, the CDR3 is TGTGCCAGCAGTTCCCAGGGGTGCGGGAGGGTGGTTCGTGATACGCAGTATTTT. The chain carries TRBV28 and TRBJ2-3, with 9 bases aligning to TRBD2. V dropped 4 bases and J dropped 6; count of bases not matched to a gene: 17. Germline CDR1 reads MDHEN; CDR2 reads SYDVKM. The CDR3 has 18 amino acids.

The chain has TRBV4-1 and TRBJ2-7; tentatively, D is TRBD2 (5 bases). The CDR3 is made up of 14 amino acids. Germline V gene lookup returns CDR1 MGHRA and CDR2 YSYEKL. V shed 0 bases and J shed 0 bases, with 6 bases lying between them. The CDR3 coding sequence is TGCGCCAGCAGCCAAGATCGGGGCTCCTACGAGCAGTACTTC. Translation gives CASSQDRGSYEQYF.

J is TRBJ2-1 and V is TRBV6-5; 9 nucleotides match TRBD2. After removal of 4 bases from V and 10 bases from J, the junction contained 11 bases not matched to a gene. Germline assignment: CDR1 MNHEY and CDR2 SVGAGI. The CDR3 contains 15 residues. CDR3 DNA sequence: TGTGCCAGCAGTTGGGCGGCTAGCGGGGATTTGGAGCAGTTCTTC. Encoded protein: CASSWAASGDLEQFF.

This chain uses TRBV5-6 with TRBJ1-2, with 8 bases aligning to TRBD1. Germline V gene data show CDR1 as SGHDT and CDR2 as YYEEEE. The ends lost 2 bases at V and 4 bases at J; junction bases unmatched: 7. The CDR3 is 15 residues long. The CDR3 coding sequence is TGTGCCAGCAGCTTACCGGGACAGGTGGTCTATGGCTACACCTTC. Its translation: CASSLPGQVVYGYTF.

The chain employs TRBV6-2 or TRBV6-3 and TRBJ2-7, with TRBD2 matching over 10 bases. Germline V lookup: CDR1 MNHEY, CDR2 SVGEGT. Losses at the gene ends were 6 bases for V and 3 bases for J; bases not matched to a gene: 8. The CDR3 loop spans 15 amino acids. The CDR3 DNA reads as TGTGCCAGCAGCCCGGGGCTAGCGGGAGACTACGAGCAGTACTTC. Residues: CASSPGLAGDYEQYF.

V and J are TRBV7-2 and TRBJ2-7; a possible D gene is TRBD1 (5 bases). Trimming shortened V by 8 bases and J by 0 bases, and 14 bases separated the two germline ends. The CDR3 length is 14 residues. Germline V lookup: CDR1 SGHTA, CDR2 FQGNSA. For the CDR3, the DNA is TGTGCCAGCCGACCTTCGACAGTCTCCTACGAGCAGTACTTC. It translates to CASRPSTVSYEQYF.

This clone was picked up one time. The chain combines TRBV10-3 with TRBJ2-3; tentative D call: TRBD1 (9 bases). Trimming removed 6 bases at V and 4 bases at J, with 32 bases between. CDR3 length equals 20 residues. Germline V gene sequence: CDR1 ENHRY, CDR2 SYGVKD. The CDR3 region has the DNA TGTGCCATCAGGGCGGGGGGTACCGGGACAGGGATTGAAAGGGCAGATACGCAGTATTTT. Protein sequence: CAIRAGGTGTGIERADTQYF.

J is TRBJ1-3 and V is TRBV21-1. TRBV21-1 is flagged as a pseudogene. There are 20 residues in the CDR3. CDR3 in DNA: TGTGCCAGCAGCAAATGGGGTCCCGCGGGGGTACGGGGAGCTGGAAACACCATATATTTT. It yields the protein CASSKWGPAGVRGAGNTIYF.

CDR3: CASRNGTGLFNTIYF. CDR3 sequence (DNA): TGTGCCAGCAGAAACGGGACAGGGCTTTTCAACACCATATATTTT. This chain connects TRBV28 to TRBJ1-3; 9 nucleotides match TRBD1. Germline CDR1 and CDR2: MDHEN and SYDVKM. After removal of 6 bases from V and 7 bases from J, the junction contained 10 bases not matched to a gene. The CDR3 has 15 residues.

This chain uses TRBV7-9 with TRBJ2-6; TRBD1 is a possible D gene (6 bases). Trimming removed 5 bases at V and 2 bases at J, with 10 bases between. CDR1 and CDR2 from the germline V gene are SEHNR and FQNEAQ (reference sequence). CDR3 size: 15 residues. In DNA form, the CDR3 reads TGTGCCAGCAGCCGCAGGGGAGCTGGGGCCAACGTCCTGACTTTC. Residues: CASSRRGAGANVLTF.

The chain carries TRBV20-1 and TRBJ1-5; TRBD1 matches at 10 bases. Germline V gene lookup returns CDR1 DFQATT and CDR2 SNEGSKA (reference sequence). V trimming: 3 bases; J trimming: 4 bases; junction bases outside the gene matches: 6. This CDR3 has 15 residues. The CDR3 bases are TGCAGTGCTAGTCGACAGGGGGCAGAGAATCAGCCCCAGCATTTT. This gives the protein CSASRQGAENQPQHF.

About this clone itself: Additional DNA sequences in this sample encode the identical CDR3. The chain joins TRBV24-1 to TRBJ2-2; weak D call: TRBD1 (6 bases). The V and J ends lost 3 bases and 5 bases respectively, with 9 bases between them. Germline V CDR1 and CDR2: KGHDR, SFDVKD. CDR3 length equals 14 residues. The CDR3 spells CATSDQGWTGELFF. The CDR3 bases are TGTGCCACCAGTGATCAGGGGTGGACCGGGGAGCTGTTTTTT.

This clone showed up many times. The chain joins TRBV13 to TRBJ2-2; tentatively, D is TRBD1 (5 bases). This CDR3 spans 16 amino acids. V was cut by 6 bases and J by 1 base, with 15 bases left in between. Germline V gene sequence: CDR1 PRHDT, CDR2 FYEKMQ (reference sequence). The CDR3 DNA sequence: TGTGCCAGCAGGGTCTTGTTAGGGGTGAACACCGGGGAGCTGTTTTTT. It is translated as CASRVLLGVNTGELFF.

CDR3 loop: CASSPGNSGYEQYF. As DNA, the CDR3 is TGCGCCAGCAGCCCCGGGAATAGCGGCTACGAGCAGTACTTC. The chain employs TRBV4-3 and TRBJ2-7; D may be TRBD2 (6 bases). Trimming pared 4 bases from V and 3 bases from J, leaving 13 bases between. Germline V lookup: CDR1 LGHNA, CDR2 YSLEER. The CDR3 is 14 residues long.

The rearrangement joins TRBV5-1 to TRBJ2-6; 7 nucleotides align to TRBD1. Germline V lookup: CDR1 SGHRS, CDR2 YFSETQ. V was clipped by 0 bases and J by 0 bases; unmatched bases: 12. The CDR3 sequence is 20 residues long. The CDR3: CASSLAILGQKISGANVLTF. The CDR3 DNA reads as TGCGCCAGCAGCTTGGCGATCTTGGGACAGAAGATCTCTGGGGCCAACGTCCTGACTTTC.

The chain is built from TRBV29-1 and TRBJ2-7; TRBD2 agrees at 9 bases. J lost 4 bases, V lost 4 bases, and 5 bases had no gene match. Germline CDR1 is SQVTM and CDR2 is ANQGSEA. The CDR3 totals 13 residues. CDR3 in amino acids: CSVVLAGNYEQYF. CDR3 DNA: TGCAGCGTTGTCCTAGCGGGGAATTACGAGCAGTACTTC.

This chain joins TRBV5-1 and TRBJ1-4; TRBD1 matches at 10 bases. The length of the CDR3 is 16 residues. V shed 0 bases and J 5 bases; nucleotides not matched to a gene: 4. Germline CDR1 is SGHRS and CDR2 is YFSETQ. CDR3 residues: CASSLGGQGRNEKLFF. Here the CDR3 DNA reads TGCGCCAGCAGCTTGGGGGGACAGGGGCGAAATGAAAAACTGTTTTTT.

Written as DNA, the CDR3 is TGTGCCAGCAGTTACCAGTCAAGGGGGCTAAGGGGCTACACCTTC. Translation: CASSYQSRGLRGYTF. The rearrangement joins TRBV6-5 to TRBJ1-2, with 7 nucleotides matching TRBD1. Germline V gene lookup returns CDR1 MNHEY and CDR2 SVGAGI. With V trimmed by 2 bases and J by 8 bases, 11 bases remained unmatched. CDR3 length equals 15 residues.

The chain employs TRBV4-2 and TRBJ1-3; D possibly corresponds to TRBD1 (5 bases). The CDR3 sequence is 15 residues long. Germline V gene lookup returns CDR1 LGHNA and CDR2 YNFKEQ. V shed 3 bases and J shed 0 bases, with 9 bases lying between them. CDR3 sequence (DNA): TGTGCCAGCAGCCAGGGACTGACCTCTGGAAACACCATATATTTT. Amino acids: CASSQGLTSGNTIYF.

J is TRBJ2-7 and V is TRBV6-6; D possibly corresponds to TRBD2 (7 bases). Germline CDR1 and CDR2: MNHNY and SVGAGI (reference sequence). Trimming removed 5 bases at V and 2 bases at J, with 28 bases between. This CDR3 contains 19 residues. CDR3 DNA: TGTGCCAGCAGTCGCCTCAGAGGGTGGGGCCAGGGGAGGGCCTACGAGCAGTACTTC. Its translation: CASSRLRGWGQGRAYEQYF.

Only one count was recorded for this clone. This sequence joins TRBV6-2 or TRBV6-3 and TRBJ1-2; no firm D call. The CDR3 has 13 amino acids. The germline V gene has CDR1 MNHEY and CDR2 SVGEGT. V was cut by 6 bases and J by 0 bases, with 8 bases left in between. The CDR3 spells CASSPGANYGYTF. CDR3 nucleotides: TGTGCCAGCAGCCCCGGTGCTAACTATGGCTACACCTTC.

V and J are TRBV20-1 and TRBJ1-1, with 12 positions matching TRBD1. The V segment lost 3 bases and the J segment 3 bases; nucleotides outside the gene matches: 8. Per germline, CDR1 DFQATT and CDR2 SNEGSKA (reference sequence). The CDR3 runs to 16 residues. The CDR3, as DNA: TGCAGTGCTAGTCTTCGGGGACAGGGGGCGCACACTGAAGCTTTCTTT. Translation gives CSASLRGQGAHTEAFF.

In its sample, this clone was seen once. The chain carries TRBV7-7 and TRBJ2-5; D might be TRBD1 (6 bases). This CDR3 spans 14 amino acids. Germline CDR1 is SSHAT and CDR2 is FNYEAQ (reference sequence). V was pared by 4 bases and J by 2 bases, with 11 bases between. CDR3 residues: CASSSTGLQETQYF. CDR3 DNA: TGTGCCAGCAGCTCCACAGGGCTTCAAGAGACCCAGTACTTC.

Comments on this clone: This sample includes further DNA sequences coding for the same CDR3. The CDR3 region has the DNA TGTGCCAGTAGTATGGGGAGCCATGGCTACACCTTC. Residues: CASSMGSHGYTF. J is TRBJ1-2 and V is TRBV19, with no clear D. CDR1 and CDR2 from the germline V gene are LNHDA and SQIVND (reference sequence). With 3 bases removed from V and 6 bases from J, the gap between germline ends came to 8 bases. The CDR3 covers 12 residues.

This clone occurred a few times. The V call is TRBV4-3, the J call TRBJ2-1; 14 positions agree with TRBD2. The CDR3 sequence is 20 residues long. The J segment lost 0 bases and the V segment lost 4 bases, leaving 11 bases of the junction unmatched. The V gene's germline CDR1 is LGHNA and CDR2 YSLEER. CDR3 amino acids: CASSPLPGLAGESSYNEQFF. The CDR3 DNA sequence: TGCGCCAGCAGCCCCCTTCCGGGACTAGCGGGGGAAAGCTCCTACAATGAGCAGTTCTTC.

The chain joins TRBV12-3 or TRBV12-4 to TRBJ2-3; D possibly corresponds to TRBD1 (5 bases). This CDR3 has 13 amino acids. With 4 bases removed from V and 5 bases from J, the gap between germline ends came to 10 bases. The CDR3 sequence is CASSSTTVDTQYF. CDR3 sequence (DNA): TGTGCCAGCAGTTCAACGACAGTAGATACGCAGTATTTT.

The rearrangement links TRBV7-2 to TRBJ2-2; 7 bases are a match to TRBD1. Germline-derived CDR1 and CDR2 are SGHTA and FQGNSA. Unmatched junction bases numbered 5, after V lost 3 bases and J lost 7 bases. CDR3 length: 14 amino acids. CDR3 coding DNA: TGTGCCAGCAGCTTCAAGGGGGCTAGCGGGGAGCTGTTTTTT. Its protein product is CASSFKGASGELFF.

The rearrangement joins TRBV4-1 to TRBJ1-6, with no clear D. V was trimmed by 0 bases and J by 0 bases, leaving 18 bases between them. CDR3 size: 20 residues. Germline V gives CDR1 MGHRA, CDR2 YSYEKL. The DNA for the CDR3 is TGCGCCAGCAGCCAAGATAGTTTTCGGAGTATCAGCTCCTATAATTCACCCCTCCACTTT. Its translation is CASSQDSFRSISSYNSPLHF.